The 10 T cell receptor beta chains reported below all come from one sample, sequenced in a study of T cell responses to AZD1222 COVID-19 vaccine. Some clones are missing from TCRdb's copy, which holds only in-frame ones; the method was immunoSEQ multiplex PCR. The table lists tens of thousands of clones, about 93% of them singletons, with about 4.9% in the top ten. The sequencing used peripheral blood, collected on day 0 of MenACWY control vaccination. Source of these receptors: an adult in good health.

The J gene is TRBJ1-2, the V gene TRBV28, with unresolved D. From germline, CDR1 is MDHEN and CDR2 SYDVKM. The V gene lost 4 bases and the J gene lost 8 bases, with 5 bases spanning the gap. The CDR3 consists of 10 residues. CDR3 bases: TGTGCCAGCAGTTCCCAGGGCTACACCTTC. Its translation is CASSSQGYTF.

This chain uses TRBV19 with TRBJ1-4; 7 nucleotides align to TRBD1. CDR3 length: 13 amino acids. V was pared by 9 bases and J by 5 bases, with 6 bases of the junction left unmatched. Germline assignment: CDR1 LNHDA and CDR2 SQIVND (reference sequence). CDR3 protein: CASQDRQNEKLFF. CDR3 nucleotide sequence: TGTGCCAGCCAGGACAGGCAAAATGAAAAACTGTTTTTT.

The rearrangement uses TRBV5-4 and TRBJ1-1; no definite D call. V lost 4 bases to trimming and J lost 0 bases, with 16 bases between them. The CDR3 runs to 16 residues. Per germline, CDR1 SGHNT and CDR2 YYREEE (reference sequence). Here the CDR3 DNA reads TGTGCCAGCAGCGCAGGTCTAGTACAGATGAACACTGAAGCTTTCTTT. This encodes CASSAGLVQMNTEAFF.

The chain joins TRBV6-5 to TRBJ1-6; D gene ambiguous. V was clipped by 8 bases and J by 8 bases, with 10 bases between them. Germline lookup yields CDR1 MNHEY and CDR2 SVGAGI. CDR3 size: 12 residues. The CDR3 sequence: CASGRHDSPLHF. In DNA, the CDR3 is TGTGCCAGCGGACGACACGATTCACCCCTCCACTTT.

The chain uses TRBV7-3 and TRBJ2-3; D is perhaps TRBD1 or TRBD2 (5 bases each). Trimming took off 2 bases at V and 4 bases at J, with 19 bases between the two ends. This CDR3 has 17 amino acids. Germline V gene lookup returns CDR1 SGHTA and CDR2 FQGTGA. The CDR3 reads CASSLSASPRGADTQYF. The CDR3 DNA follows: TGTGCCAGCAGCTTATCGGCTAGCCCTAGAGGGGCAGATACGCAGTATTTT.

The rearrangement links TRBV3-1 (or the pseudogene TRBV3-2) to TRBJ2-7, with 7 positions matching TRBD1. With 5 bases clipped from V and 3 bases from J, the junction kept 10 bases outside the gene matches. Germline V lookup: CDR1 LGHDT, CDR2 YNNKEL (reference sequence). The CDR3 is made up of 15 amino acids. CDR3 in amino acids: CASSTRDRGYYEQYF. The CDR3 coding sequence is TGTGCCAGCAGCACCCGGGACAGAGGCTACTACGAGCAGTACTTC.

The genes are TRBV5-4 and TRBJ2-7, with D possibly matching TRBD1 (6 bases). The CDR3 extends over 17 amino acids. With 0 bases removed from V and 3 bases from J, the gap between germline ends came to 19 bases. The germline CDR1 and CDR2 sequences are SGHNT and YYREEE (reference sequence). The CDR3 region has the DNA TGTGCCAGCAGCTTGGTTGTTGGGGGCAGACAAAACTACGAGCAGTACTTC. Translated, it gives CASSLVVGGRQNYEQYF.

The J gene is TRBJ1-5, the V gene TRBV12-3 or TRBV12-4; no clear D gene. The germline V and J ends were trimmed by 0 bases and 7 bases, with 7 bases remaining between them. CDR3 length: 13 amino acids. The CDR3 nucleotides are TGTGCCAGCAGTTTAGCTCTGAAACAGCCCCAGCATTTT. Protein: CASSLALKQPQHF.

V gene TRBV5-4 combines with J gene TRBJ2-5, with a tentative D call TRBD2 (5 bases). Deletions cut 4 bases from V and 4 bases from J, with 14 bases between. The germline V gene encodes CDR1 SGHNT and CDR2 YYREEE (reference sequence). The CDR3 covers 14 residues. The DNA for the CDR3 is TGTGCCAGCAGCACAAGGGTGGGAGTAGAGACCCAGTACTTC. Translated: CASSTRVGVETQYF.

J is TRBJ1-1 and V is TRBV3-1 (or the pseudogene TRBV3-2), with D uncertain. The CDR3 sequence is 13 residues long. V was trimmed by 5 bases and J by 0 bases, leaving 7 bases between them. Germline-derived CDR1 and CDR2 are LGHDT and YNNKEL (reference sequence). The CDR3 loop reads CASSETMNTEAFF. CDR3 in DNA: TGTGCCAGCAGCGAGACCATGAACACTGAAGCTTTCTTT.